This TCR beta chain is drawn from a study of shared clonotypes between healthy human individuals. The study, taken as a whole, reports: Sequencing depth was expected to influence donor clonotype sharing.

In regard to this clone: Antigen specificity is unknown.

Sequenced by immunoSEQ multiplex PCR; TCRdb stores in-frame clones only, minus some. The table shows around 2.1 million clones, with nearly 97% occurring only once. CDR3 length equals 15 residues. The V end lost 2 bases, the J end lost 4 bases, and 12 bases lay between the germline ends. This sequence joins TRBV5-7 and TRBJ2-2, with D perhaps being TRBD1 or TRBD2 (5 bases each). TRBV5-7 is designated an ORF whose function remains uncertain. The sample was naive CD4+ T cells sorted from blood. Noted subset: CD45RA+ positively selected. The receptor was derived from a man between 18 and 35 years old in good health. CDR3 DNA: TGTGCCAGCAGCTTTTCAGGGAGCCTCACCGGGGAGCTGTTTTTT. It translates to CASSFSGSLTGELFF.